The 18 T cell receptor beta chains in this list originate from one sample, sequenced in a study of cytomegalovirus exposure and HLA in healthy donors. Primers included in the PCR were 60 Vbeta and 13 Jbeta primers. The protocol was immunoSEQ multiplex PCR, while the TCRdb copy is restricted to in-frame clones and leaves out a portion. The sample shows some 63,000 clones, about 83% of them seen only once. Sequences were obtained from PBMCs. All receptors derive from a human donor in good health.

The chain employs TRBV4-2 and TRBJ2-3; TRBD1 agrees at 7 bases. Germline lookup yields CDR1 LGHNA and CDR2 YNFKEQ. The CDR3 runs to 16 residues. The ends lost 0 bases at V and 1 base at J; junction bases unmatched: 4. The CDR3 region is CASSQDPTGGTDTQYF. The CDR3 DNA is TGTGCCAGCAGCCAAGATCCAACAGGGGGCACAGATACGCAGTATTTT.

The rearrangement links TRBV5-6 to TRBJ2-5; 8 bases line up with TRBD2. This CDR3 contains 15 residues. The germline V gene encodes CDR1 SGHDT and CDR2 YYEEEE. J lost 4 bases, V lost 0 bases, and 5 bases had no gene match. CDR3 protein: CASSLVSGGGETQYF. The DNA of the CDR3 is TGTGCCAGCAGCTTGGTATCGGGGGGGGGAGAGACCCAGTACTTC.

CDR3 loop: CASSLVADEQFF. Written as DNA, the CDR3 is TGTGCCAGCAGCTTAGTGGCGGATGAGCAGTTCTTC. The chain couples TRBV7-9 to TRBJ2-1; no definite D call. V was clipped by 1 base and J by 8 bases, with 6 bases between them. The CDR3 spans 12 residues. CDR1 is SEHNR, CDR2 FQNEAQ, per germline (reference sequence).

This rearrangement joins TRBV11-2 to TRBJ2-3; tentatively, D is TRBD1 (5 bases). CDR1 and CDR2 from the germline V gene are SGHAT and FQNNGV. There are 17 residues in the CDR3. Trimming took 4 bases from V and 0 from J, leaving 17 bases between them. This CDR3 is CASSSDRQSTSTDTQYF. DNA for the CDR3: TGTGCCAGCAGCTCTGACCGACAGAGCACTAGCACAGATACGCAGTATTTT.

The V call is TRBV6-1, the J call TRBJ2-7, with D possibly being TRBD1 (5 bases). CDR3 length equals 15 residues. Trimming shortened V by 4 bases and J by 0 bases, and 13 bases separated the two germline ends. Per germline, CDR1 MNHNS and CDR2 SASEGT. CDR3 in DNA: TGTGCCAGCAGTGTACAGGAATTTTCCTCCTACGAGCAGTACTTC. It translates to CASSVQEFSSYEQYF.

This clone has just a few counts. This sequence joins TRBV6-5 and TRBJ2-3; maybe TRBD1 (6 bases). The length of the CDR3 is 15 residues. Trimming cost V 3 bases and J 0 bases, with 10 bases left between them. Germline CDR1 reads MNHEY; CDR2 reads SVGAGI. CDR3: CASSYRGFSTDTQYF. CDR3 nucleotides: TGTGCCAGCAGTTATAGGGGGTTTAGCACAGATACGCAGTATTTT.

This clone turned up a few times. V usage is TRBV7-9 and J usage is TRBJ1-1; a weak D match, TRBD1 (5 bases). CDR3 length: 13 amino acids. CDR1 and CDR2 from the germline V gene are SEHNR and FQNEAQ (reference sequence). V lost 6 bases and J 1 base, leaving 9 bases between the germline ends. DNA of the CDR3: TGTGCCAGCAGTTTACAGGAGAACACTGAAGCTTTCTTT. Amino acids: CASSLQENTEAFF.

The chain recombines TRBV5-5 with TRBJ1-5; 8 bases fit TRBD1. The germline CDR1 and CDR2 sequences are SGHKS and YYEKEE (reference sequence). The CDR3 is made up of 15 amino acids. The junction had 3 bases not matched to a gene; V was cut back by 2 bases and J by 2 bases. CDR3 nucleotide sequence: TGTGCCAGCAGCTTCTGGGGACAGGGCAATCAGCCCCAGCATTTT. Translated: CASSFWGQGNQPQHF.

This clone was counted a few times. The chain uses TRBV6-5 and TRBJ2-5; D is ambiguous. There are 13 residues in the CDR3. V lost 0 bases and J lost 8, with 10 bases in between. CDR1 and CDR2 from the germline V gene are MNHEY and SVGAGI. CDR3 protein: CASSYSPSCTQYF. CDR3 sequence (DNA): TGTGCCAGCAGTTACTCCCCGAGCTGTACCCAGTACTTC.

The chain joins TRBV6-1 to TRBJ1-5; D gene uncertain. V was cut by 2 bases and J by 4 bases, with 12 bases left in between. Germline CDR1 and CDR2: MNHNS and SASEGT. This CDR3 region has 15 residues. The CDR3 sequence is CASSERAGLNQPQHF. In nucleotides, the CDR3 is TGTGCCAGCAGTGAAAGGGCGGGGTTGAATCAGCCCCAGCATTTT.

The chain couples TRBV2 to TRBJ2-7, with TRBD1 matching over 10 bases. Germline V gene data show CDR1 as SNHLY and CDR2 as FYNNEI. With V trimmed by 6 bases and J by 9 bases, 11 bases remained unmatched. The CDR3 is 14 amino acids. The CDR3 DNA reads as TGTGCCAGCAGCAACTGGGGACAGGGGCCCTCGCAGTACTTC. This codes for CASSNWGQGPSQYF.

About this clone itself: A junction end diverges from the germline sequence, so it may reflect a read error. The chain joins TRBV7-9 to TRBJ2-1, with 11 positions matching TRBD2. From germline, CDR1 is SEHNR and CDR2 FQNEAQ (reference sequence). This CDR3 is built from 16 residues. CDR3 nucleotide sequence: TGTTCCAGCAGCTTACTAGCGGGAGCTCGGTACAATGAGCAGTTCTTC. Translated, it gives CSSSLLAGARYNEQFF.

This clone was observed a few times. V usage is TRBV2 and J usage is TRBJ2-5; TRBD1 is a possible D gene (5 bases). Trimming took off 4 bases at V and 1 base at J, with 13 bases between the two ends. This CDR3 is 15 amino acids long. Germline CDR1 and CDR2: SNHLY and FYNNEI. CDR3 region: CASSVWNRIQETQYF. The CDR3 DNA reads as TGTGCCAGCAGTGTTTGGAACAGGATCCAAGAGACCCAGTACTTC. The complete variable domain, with remaining parts taken from reference TRBV2 and TRBJ2-5, reads EPEVTQTPSHQVTQMGQEVILRCVPISNHLYFYWYRQILGQKVEFLVSFYNNEISEKSEIFDDQFSVERPDGSNFTLKIRSTKLEDSAMYFCASSVWNRIQETQYFGPGTRLLVL.

CDR3 residues: CASSPGIGQETQYF. CDR3 DNA: TGTGCCAGCAGCCCCGGGATTGGACAAGAGACCCAGTACTTC. The rearrangement joins TRBV5-4 to TRBJ2-5; tentative D call: TRBD2 (5 bases). The germline V gene encodes CDR1 SGHNT and CDR2 YYREEE (reference sequence). The CDR3 spans 14 residues. V was shortened by 4 bases and J by 2 bases, with 12 bases between the two germline ends.

This clone has a single count. The J gene is TRBJ2-5, the V gene TRBV30, with D perhaps TRBD2 (6 bases). V was clipped by 4 bases and J by 5 bases, with 14 bases between them. Germline CDR1 reads GTSNPN; CDR2 reads SVGIG (reference sequence). This CDR3 is 13 amino acids long. CDR3 sequence: CAWNGGMGETQYF. CDR3 sequence (DNA): TGTGCCTGGAACGGGGGTATGGGGGAGACCCAGTACTTC.

CDR3 amino acids: CASSETGDDYEQYF. CDR3 nucleotide sequence: TGTGCCAGCAGTGAAACAGGGGACGACTACGAGCAGTACTTC. The genes are TRBV6-1 and TRBJ2-7; TRBD1 aligns across 7 bases. V lost 2 bases to trimming and J lost 3 bases; unmatched junction nucleotides: 4. This CDR3 contains 14 residues. Germline V gene data show CDR1 as MNHNS and CDR2 as SASEGT.

The chain combines TRBV9 with TRBJ2-2, with 9 bases that match TRBD2. With 7 bases clipped from V and 2 bases from J, the junction kept 3 bases outside the gene matches. The CDR3 sequence is 14 residues long. Germline-derived CDR1 and CDR2 are SGDLS and YYNGEE. CDR3 nucleotides: TGTGCCAGCCAGCGGGGGGCAAACACCGGGGAGCTGTTTTTT. This translates into CASQRGANTGELFF.

The rearrangement joins TRBV7-2 to TRBJ2-2; TRBD2 might be the D (6 bases). The CDR3 contains 15 residues. V shed 6 bases and J shed 5 bases, with 16 bases lying between them. Germline lookup yields CDR1 SGHTA and CDR2 FQGNSA. CDR3: CASRKGGGPTGELFF. In DNA form, the CDR3 reads TGTGCCAGCAGGAAAGGTGGAGGGCCAACCGGGGAGCTGTTTTTT.